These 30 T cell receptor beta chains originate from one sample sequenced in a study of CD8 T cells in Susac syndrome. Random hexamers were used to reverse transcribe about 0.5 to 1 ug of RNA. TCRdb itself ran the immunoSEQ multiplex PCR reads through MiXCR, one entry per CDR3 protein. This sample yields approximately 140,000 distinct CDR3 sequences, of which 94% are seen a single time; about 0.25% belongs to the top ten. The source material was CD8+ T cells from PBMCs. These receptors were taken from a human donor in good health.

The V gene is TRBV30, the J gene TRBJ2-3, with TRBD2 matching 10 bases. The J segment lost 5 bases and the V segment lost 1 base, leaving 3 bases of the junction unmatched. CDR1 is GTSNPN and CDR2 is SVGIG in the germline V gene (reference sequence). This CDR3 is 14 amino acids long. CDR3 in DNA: TGTGCCTGGAGTGATCTAGCGGGAGTAGATACGCAGTATTTT. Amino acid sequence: CAWSDLAGVDTQYF.

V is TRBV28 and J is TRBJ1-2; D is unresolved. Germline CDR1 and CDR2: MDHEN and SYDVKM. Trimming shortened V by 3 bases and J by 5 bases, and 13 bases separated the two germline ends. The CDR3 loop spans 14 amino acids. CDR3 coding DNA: TGTGCCAGCAGTTTCGCGACCTCGTATTATGGCTACACCTTC. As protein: CASSFATSYYGYTF.

This chain's CDR3 is CASSLRGTGTDTQYF. DNA of the CDR3: TGTGCCAGCAGCTTACGTGGGACAGGCACAGATACGCAGTATTTT. The chain employs TRBV11-3 and TRBJ2-3; 7 positions match TRBD1. CDR3 size: 15 residues. Per the germline V gene, CDR1 is SGHNT and CDR2 is YENEEA. J gave up 1 base and V 2 bases, and 3 bases lay outside the gene matches. Drawing the rest from reference TRBV11-3 and TRBJ2-3, the complete variable domain is EAGVVQSPRYKIIEKKQPVAFWCNPISGHNTLYWYLQNLGQGPELLIRYENEEAVDDSQLPKDRFSAERLKGVDSTLKIQPAELGDSAVYLCASSLRGTGTDTQYFGPGTRLTVL.

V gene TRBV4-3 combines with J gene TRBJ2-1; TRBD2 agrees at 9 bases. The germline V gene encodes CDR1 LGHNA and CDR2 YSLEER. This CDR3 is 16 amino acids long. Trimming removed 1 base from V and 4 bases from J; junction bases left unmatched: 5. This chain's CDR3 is CASSQVAAGGYNEQFF. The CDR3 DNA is TGCGCCAGCAGCCAAGTAGCAGCGGGAGGATACAATGAGCAGTTCTTC.

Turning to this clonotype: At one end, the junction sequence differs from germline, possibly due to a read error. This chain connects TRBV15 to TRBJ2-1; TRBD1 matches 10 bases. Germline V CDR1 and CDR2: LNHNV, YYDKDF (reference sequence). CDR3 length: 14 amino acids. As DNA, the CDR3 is TGTGCCACCAGCAGAGACCCTGTTGGACAGGGGGAAATCTTC. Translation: CATSRDPVGQGEIF.

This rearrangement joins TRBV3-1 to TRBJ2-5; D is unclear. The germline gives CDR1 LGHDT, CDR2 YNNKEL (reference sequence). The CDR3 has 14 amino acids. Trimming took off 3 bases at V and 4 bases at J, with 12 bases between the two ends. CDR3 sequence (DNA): TGTGCCAGCAGCCAGTTTGTTTCCCGAGAGACCCAGTACTTC. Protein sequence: CASSQFVSRETQYF.

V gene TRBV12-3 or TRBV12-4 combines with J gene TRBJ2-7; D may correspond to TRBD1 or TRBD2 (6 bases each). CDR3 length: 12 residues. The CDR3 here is CAGALGGGEQYF. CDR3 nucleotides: TGTGCGGGGGCGCTCGGGGGAGGCGAGCAGTACTTC.

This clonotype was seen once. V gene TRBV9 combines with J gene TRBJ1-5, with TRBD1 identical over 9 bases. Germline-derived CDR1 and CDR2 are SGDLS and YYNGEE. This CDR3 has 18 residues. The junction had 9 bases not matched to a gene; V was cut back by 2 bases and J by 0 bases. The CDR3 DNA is TGTGCCAGCAGCGTCGACCCGGGACAGGGCAATAGCAATCAGCCCCAGCATTTT. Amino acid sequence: CASSVDPGQGNSNQPQHF. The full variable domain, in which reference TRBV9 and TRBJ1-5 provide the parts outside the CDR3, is DSGVTQTPKHLITATGQRVTLRCSPRSGDLSVYWYQQSLDQGLQFLIQYYNGEERAKGNILERFSAQQFPDLHSELNLSSLELGDSALYFCASSVDPGQGNSNQPQHFGDGTRLSIL.

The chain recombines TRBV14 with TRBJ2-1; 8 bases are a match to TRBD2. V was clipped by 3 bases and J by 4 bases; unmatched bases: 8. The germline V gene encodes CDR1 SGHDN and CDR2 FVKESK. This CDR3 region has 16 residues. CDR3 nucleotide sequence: TGTGCCAGCAGCCATCGGAGGAGCGGGAGTTACAATGAGCAGTTCTTC. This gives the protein CASSHRRSGSYNEQFF.

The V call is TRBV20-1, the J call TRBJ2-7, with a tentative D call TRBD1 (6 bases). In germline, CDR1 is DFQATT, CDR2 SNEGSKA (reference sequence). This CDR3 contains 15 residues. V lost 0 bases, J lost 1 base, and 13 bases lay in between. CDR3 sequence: CSARDWDTLSYEQYF. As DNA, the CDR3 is TGCAGTGCTAGAGATTGGGACACCTTATCCTACGAGCAGTACTTC.

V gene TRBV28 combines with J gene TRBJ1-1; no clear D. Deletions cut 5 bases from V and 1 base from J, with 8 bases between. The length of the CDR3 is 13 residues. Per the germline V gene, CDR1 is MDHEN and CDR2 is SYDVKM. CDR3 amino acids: CASSPRGNTEAFF. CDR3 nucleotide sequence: TGTGCCAGCAGTCCCCGTGGGAACACTGAAGCTTTCTTT.

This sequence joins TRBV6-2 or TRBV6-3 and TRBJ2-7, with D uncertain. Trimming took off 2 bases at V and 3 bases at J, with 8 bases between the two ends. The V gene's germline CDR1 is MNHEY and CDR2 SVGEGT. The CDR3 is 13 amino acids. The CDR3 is CASSYGVRYEQYF. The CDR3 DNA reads TGTGCCAGCAGTTACGGCGTTCGCTACGAGCAGTACTTC.

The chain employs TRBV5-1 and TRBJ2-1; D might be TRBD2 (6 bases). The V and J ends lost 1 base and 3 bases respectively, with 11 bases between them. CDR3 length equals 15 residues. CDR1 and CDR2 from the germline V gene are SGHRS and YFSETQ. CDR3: CASSLTGEDYNEQFF. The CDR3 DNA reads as TGCGCCAGCAGCTTGACGGGAGAGGACTACAATGAGCAGTTCTTC.

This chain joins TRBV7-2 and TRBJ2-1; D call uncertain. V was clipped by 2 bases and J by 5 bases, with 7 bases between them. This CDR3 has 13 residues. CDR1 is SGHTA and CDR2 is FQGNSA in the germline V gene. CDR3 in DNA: TGTGCCAGCAGCTTAAATTACCACAATGAGCAGTTCTTC. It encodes CASSLNYHNEQFF.

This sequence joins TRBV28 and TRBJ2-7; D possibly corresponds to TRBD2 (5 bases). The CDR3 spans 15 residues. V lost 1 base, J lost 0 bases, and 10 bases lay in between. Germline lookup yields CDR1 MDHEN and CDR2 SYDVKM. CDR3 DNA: TGTGCCAGCAGTTTATCCCCTGGGAGCTCCTACGAGCAGTACTTC. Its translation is CASSLSPGSSYEQYF.

CDR3 nucleotides: TGCAGTGCTAGAGTTCGGGATACGCAGTATTTT. It yields the protein CSARVRDTQYF. The rearrangement joins TRBV20-1 to TRBJ2-3, with unresolved D. This CDR3 region has 11 residues. V lost 1 base, J lost 6 bases, and 5 bases lay in between. CDR1 and CDR2 (germline): DFQATT, SNEGSKA (reference sequence).

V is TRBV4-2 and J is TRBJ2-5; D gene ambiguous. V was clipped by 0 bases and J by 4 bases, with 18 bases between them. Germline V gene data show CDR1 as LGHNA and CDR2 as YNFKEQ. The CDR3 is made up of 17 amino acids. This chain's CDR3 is CASSQDRSGTIGETQYF. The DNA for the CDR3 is TGTGCCAGCAGCCAAGATCGATCGGGCACAATAGGAGAGACCCAGTACTTC.

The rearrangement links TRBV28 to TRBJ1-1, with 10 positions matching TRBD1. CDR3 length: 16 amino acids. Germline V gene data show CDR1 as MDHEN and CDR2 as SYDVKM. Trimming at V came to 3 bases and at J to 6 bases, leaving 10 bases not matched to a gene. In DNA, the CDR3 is TGTGCCAGCAGTTTTAATCGGGACAGGGGATTAGCTGAAGCTTTCTTT. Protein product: CASSFNRDRGLAEAFF.

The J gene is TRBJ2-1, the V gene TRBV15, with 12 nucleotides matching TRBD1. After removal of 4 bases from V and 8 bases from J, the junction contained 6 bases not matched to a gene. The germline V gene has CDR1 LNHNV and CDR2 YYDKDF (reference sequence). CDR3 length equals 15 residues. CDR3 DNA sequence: TGTGCCACCAGCATGGGGGACAGGGGGCGCGATGAGCAGTTCTTC. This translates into CATSMGDRGRDEQFF.

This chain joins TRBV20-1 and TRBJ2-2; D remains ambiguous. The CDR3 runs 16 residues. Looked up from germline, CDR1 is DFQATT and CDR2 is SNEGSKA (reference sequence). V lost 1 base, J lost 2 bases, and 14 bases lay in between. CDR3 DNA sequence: TGCAGTGCTAGAGGGCCCCGGGTTGGAAACACCGGGGAGCTGTTTTTT. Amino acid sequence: CSARGPRVGNTGELFF.

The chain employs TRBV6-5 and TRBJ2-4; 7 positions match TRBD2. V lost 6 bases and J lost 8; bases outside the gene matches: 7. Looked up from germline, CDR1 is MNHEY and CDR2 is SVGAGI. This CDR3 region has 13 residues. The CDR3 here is CASRGGSSDIQYF. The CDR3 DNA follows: TGTGCCAGCAGGGGGGGGAGCAGTGACATTCAGTACTTC.

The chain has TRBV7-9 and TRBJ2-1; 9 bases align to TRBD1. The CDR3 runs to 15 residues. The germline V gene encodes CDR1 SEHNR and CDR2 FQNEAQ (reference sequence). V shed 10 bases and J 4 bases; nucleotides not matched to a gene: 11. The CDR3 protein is CATPVLGQGYNEQFF. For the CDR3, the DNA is TGTGCCACCCCAGTGCTGGGACAGGGATACAATGAGCAGTTCTTC.

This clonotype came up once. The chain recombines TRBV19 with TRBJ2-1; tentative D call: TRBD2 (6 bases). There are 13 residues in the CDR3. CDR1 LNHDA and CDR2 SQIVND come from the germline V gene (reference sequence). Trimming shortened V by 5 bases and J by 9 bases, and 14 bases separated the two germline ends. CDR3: CASSARRALEQFF. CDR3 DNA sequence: TGTGCCAGTAGTGCACGGAGGGCCCTTGAGCAGTTCTTC. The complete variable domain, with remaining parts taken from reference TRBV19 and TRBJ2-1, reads DGGITQSPKYLFRKEGQNVTLSCEQNLNHDAMYWYRQDPGQGLRLIYYSQIVNDFQKGDIAEGYSVSREKKESFPLTVTSAQKNPTAFYLCASSARRALEQFFGPGTRLTVL.

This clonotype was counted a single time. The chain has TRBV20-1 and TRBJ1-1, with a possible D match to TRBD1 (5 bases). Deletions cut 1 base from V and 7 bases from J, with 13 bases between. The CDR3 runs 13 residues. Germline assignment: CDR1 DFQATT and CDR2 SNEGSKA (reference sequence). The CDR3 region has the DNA TGCAGTGCTAGAGTGAGGGGAGGTAGTGAAGCTTTCTTT. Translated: CSARVRGGSEAFF.

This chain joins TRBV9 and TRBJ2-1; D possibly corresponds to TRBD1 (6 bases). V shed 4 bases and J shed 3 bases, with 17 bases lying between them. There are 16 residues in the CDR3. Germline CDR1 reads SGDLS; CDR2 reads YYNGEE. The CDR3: CASSLRGQINYNEQFF. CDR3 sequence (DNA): TGTGCCAGCAGCCTAAGAGGACAGATCAACTACAATGAGCAGTTCTTC.

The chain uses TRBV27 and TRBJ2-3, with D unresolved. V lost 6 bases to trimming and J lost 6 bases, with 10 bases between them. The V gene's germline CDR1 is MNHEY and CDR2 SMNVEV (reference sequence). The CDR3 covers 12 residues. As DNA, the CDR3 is TGTGCCAGCAGAGGCATAGCCGATACGCAGTATTTT. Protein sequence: CASRGIADTQYF.

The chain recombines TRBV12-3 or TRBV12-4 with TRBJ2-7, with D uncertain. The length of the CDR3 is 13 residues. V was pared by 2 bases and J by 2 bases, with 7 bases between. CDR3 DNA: TGTGCCAGCAGTTTATCTAGAGCCTACGAGCAGTACTTC. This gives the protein CASSLSRAYEQYF.

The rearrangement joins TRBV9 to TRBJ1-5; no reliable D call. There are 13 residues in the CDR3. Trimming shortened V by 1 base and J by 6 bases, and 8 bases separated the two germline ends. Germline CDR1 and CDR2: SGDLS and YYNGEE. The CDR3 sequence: CASSVTVGQPQHF. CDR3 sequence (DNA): TGTGCCAGCAGCGTAACCGTGGGTCAGCCCCAGCATTTT.

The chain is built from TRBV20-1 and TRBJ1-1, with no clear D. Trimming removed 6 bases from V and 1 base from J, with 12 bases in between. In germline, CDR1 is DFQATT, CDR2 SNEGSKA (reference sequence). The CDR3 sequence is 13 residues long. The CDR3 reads CSAPGVGNTEAFF. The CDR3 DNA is TGCAGTGCCCCCGGAGTTGGGAACACTGAAGCTTTCTTT.

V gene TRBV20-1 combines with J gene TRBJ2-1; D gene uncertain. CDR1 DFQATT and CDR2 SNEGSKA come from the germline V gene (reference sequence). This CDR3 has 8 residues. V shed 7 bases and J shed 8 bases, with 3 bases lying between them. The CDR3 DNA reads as TGCAGTGGAGATGAGCAGTTCTTC. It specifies CSGDEQFF.